The rows below give T cell receptor beta chains drawn from one sample of a study of beta chain features in type 1 diabetes. Sequencing was performed with immunoSEQ multiplex PCR; in TCRdb, only in-frame clones are kept and a portion is missing. In the table there are nearly 350,000 clones, 6.5% to 10% of which are singletons. The material sequenced was central memory CD4+ T cells from blood. These receptors were collected from a woman younger than 35 in good health. The CDR3 runs from the conserved cysteine through the conserved F or W. D genes are given only for firm matches. Rows may omit the clone size; those that give it use once, few, many or a size class.

J gene: TRBJ2-5; clone size: NA; CDR3 length: 21; D gene: TRBD2; V gene: TRBV28; CDR3 protein: CASSPFHRRTSGRGGRWTQYF; CDR3 DNA: TGTGCCAGCAGTCCATTCCATCGCCGTACTAGCGGGAGAGGGGGTCGGTGGACCCAGTACTTC
J gene: TRBJ2-5; clone size: NA; CDR3 length: 13; D gene: NA; V gene: TRBV19; CDR3 protein: CASSAQGQETQYF; CDR3 DNA: TGTGCCAGTAGTGCGCAGGGGCAAGAGACCCAGTACTTC
J gene: TRBJ2-7; clone size: few; CDR3 length: 14; D gene: NA; V gene: TRBV4-1; CDR3 protein: CASSQEFGRYEQYF; CDR3 DNA: TGCGCCAGCAGCCAGGAATTCGGACGGTACGAGCAGTACTTC
J gene: TRBJ2-3; clone size: NA; CDR3 length: 14; D gene: TRBD1; V gene: TRBV11-2; CDR3 protein: CASNPQGATDTQYF; CDR3 DNA: TGTGCCAGCAACCCACAGGGGGCGACAGATACGCAGTATTTT
J gene: TRBJ2-1; clone size: NA; CDR3 length: 13; D gene: NA; V gene: TRBV4-3; CDR3 protein: CASSQDIATEQFF; CDR3 DNA: TGCGCCAGCAGCCAAGATATAGCGACCGAGCAGTTCTTC
J gene: TRBJ2-7; clone size: few; CDR3 length: 15; D gene: NA; V gene: TRBV27; CDR3 protein: CASSRRASASYEQYF; CDR3 DNA: TGTGCCAGCAGTCGACGGGCTAGCGCATCCTACGAGCAGTACTTC
J gene: TRBJ2-5; clone size: few; CDR3 length: 15; D gene: NA; V gene: TRBV5-6; CDR3 protein: CASSLRHSGRETQYF; CDR3 DNA: TGTGCCAGCAGCTTGCGGCACTCCGGGAGAGAGACCCAGTACTTC
J gene: TRBJ2-5; clone size: NA; CDR3 length: 13; D gene: NA; V gene: TRBV5-4; CDR3 protein: CASSLIRGETQYF; CDR3 DNA: TGTGCCAGCAGCTTGATCAGGGGAGAGACCCAGTACTTC
J gene: TRBJ1-4; clone size: NA; CDR3 length: 15; D gene: NA; V gene: TRBV7-9; CDR3 protein: CASSLHGLINEKLFF; CDR3 DNA: TGTGCCAGCAGCCTACATGGGCTGATTAATGAAAAACTGTTTTTT
J gene: TRBJ1-4; clone size: NA; CDR3 length: 13; D gene: NA; V gene: TRBV19; CDR3 protein: CASSVTRDVKLFF; CDR3 DNA: TGTGCCAGTAGTGTTACCAGGGATGTGAAACTGTTTTTT
J gene: TRBJ2-5; clone size: few; CDR3 length: 11; D gene: NA; V gene: TRBV20-1; CDR3 protein: CSAYREETQYF; CDR3 DNA: TGCAGTGCATACAGGGAGGAGACCCAGTACTTC
J gene: TRBJ2-1; clone size: many; CDR3 length: 17; D gene: NA; V gene: TRBV9; CDR3 protein: CASSSPATDRTSGEQFF; CDR3 DNA: TGTGCCAGCAGCTCCCCGGCGACGGATAGGACCTCAGGTGAGCAGTTCTTC
J gene: TRBJ2-7; clone size: NA; CDR3 length: 13; D gene: TRBD2; V gene: TRBV5-4; CDR3 protein: CASSLASGVEQYF; CDR3 DNA: TGTGCCAGCAGCTTGGCTAGCGGTGTCGAGCAGTACTTC
J gene: TRBJ1-2; clone size: many; CDR3 length: 14; D gene: TRBD1; V gene: TRBV2; CDR3 protein: CASRGDRGLGGYTF; CDR3 DNA: TGTGCCAGCAGAGGGGACAGGGGGCTCGGTGGCTACACCTTC